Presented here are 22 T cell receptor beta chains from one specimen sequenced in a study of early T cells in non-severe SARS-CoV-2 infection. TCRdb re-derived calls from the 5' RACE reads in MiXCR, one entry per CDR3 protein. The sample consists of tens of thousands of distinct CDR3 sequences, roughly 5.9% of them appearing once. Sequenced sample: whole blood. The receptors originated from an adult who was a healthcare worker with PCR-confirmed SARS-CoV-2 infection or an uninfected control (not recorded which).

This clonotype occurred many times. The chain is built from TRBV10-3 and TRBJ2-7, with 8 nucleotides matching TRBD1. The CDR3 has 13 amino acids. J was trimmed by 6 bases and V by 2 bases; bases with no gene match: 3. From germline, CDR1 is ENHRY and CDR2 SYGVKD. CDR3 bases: TGTGCCATCAGTGAGGACAGGGGTCGCGAGCAGTACTTC. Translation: CAISEDRGREQYF.

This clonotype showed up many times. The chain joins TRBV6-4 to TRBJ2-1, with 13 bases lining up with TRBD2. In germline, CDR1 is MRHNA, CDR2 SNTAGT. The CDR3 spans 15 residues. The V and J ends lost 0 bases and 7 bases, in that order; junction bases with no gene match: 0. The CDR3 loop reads CASSDSLAGGNEQFF. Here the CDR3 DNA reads TGTGCCAGCAGTGACTCACTAGCGGGAGGGAATGAGCAGTTCTTC.

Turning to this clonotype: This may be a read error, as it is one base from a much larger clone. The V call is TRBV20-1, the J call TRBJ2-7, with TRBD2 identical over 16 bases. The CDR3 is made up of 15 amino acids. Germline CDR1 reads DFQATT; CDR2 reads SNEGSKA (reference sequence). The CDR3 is CSAYEGLAGGYEQCF. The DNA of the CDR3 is TGCAGTGCCTACGAGGGACTAGCGGGAGGGTACGAGCAGTGCTTC.

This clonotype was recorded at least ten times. The CDR3 DNA follows: TGCGCCAGCAGCTGGGGGAGACAGGGTCCTGGCTACACCTTC. Translation: CASSWGRQGPGYTF. V and J are TRBV5-1 and TRBJ1-2, with 7 bases fitting TRBD1. CDR1 is SGHRS and CDR2 is YFSETQ in the germline V gene. V dropped 3 bases and J dropped 7; count of bases not matched to a gene: 9. CDR3 size: 14 residues.

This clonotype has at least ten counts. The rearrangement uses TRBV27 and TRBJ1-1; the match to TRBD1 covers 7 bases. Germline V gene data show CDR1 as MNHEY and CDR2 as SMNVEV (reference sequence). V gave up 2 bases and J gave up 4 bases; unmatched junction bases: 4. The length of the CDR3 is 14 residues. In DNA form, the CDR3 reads TGTGCCAGCAGTTTAACACAGGGGCGCACTGAAGCTTTCTTT. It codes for CASSLTQGRTEAFF.

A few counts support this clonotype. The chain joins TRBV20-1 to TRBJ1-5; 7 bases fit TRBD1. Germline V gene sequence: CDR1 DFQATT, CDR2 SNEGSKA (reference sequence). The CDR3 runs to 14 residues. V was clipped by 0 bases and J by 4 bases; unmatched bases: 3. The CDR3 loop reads CSARDNRGNQPQHF. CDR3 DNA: TGCAGTGCTAGAGATAACAGGGGTAATCAGCCCCAGCATTTT.

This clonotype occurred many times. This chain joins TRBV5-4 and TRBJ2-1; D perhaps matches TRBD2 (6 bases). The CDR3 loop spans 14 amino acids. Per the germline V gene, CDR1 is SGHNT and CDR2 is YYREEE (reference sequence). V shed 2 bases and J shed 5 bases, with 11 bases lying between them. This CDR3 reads CASSFRGLNNEQFF. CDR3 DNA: TGTGCCAGCAGCTTTCGGGGACTGAACAATGAGCAGTTCTTC. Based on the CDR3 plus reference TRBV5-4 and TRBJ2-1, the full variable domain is ETGVTQSPTHLIKTRGQQVTLRCSSQSGHNTVSWYQQALGQGPQFIFQYYREEENGRGNFPPRFSGLQFPNYSSELNVNALELDDSALYLCASSFRGLNNEQFFGPGTRLTVL.

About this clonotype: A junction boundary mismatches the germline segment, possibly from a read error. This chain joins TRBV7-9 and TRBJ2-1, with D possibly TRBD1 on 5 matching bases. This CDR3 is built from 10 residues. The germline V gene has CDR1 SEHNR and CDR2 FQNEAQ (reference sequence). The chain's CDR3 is CARRDNEQFF. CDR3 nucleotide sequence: TGTGCCCGCAGGGACAATGAGCAGTTCTTC. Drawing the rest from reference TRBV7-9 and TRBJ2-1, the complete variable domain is DTGVSQNPRHKITKRGQNVTFRCDPISEHNRLYWYRQTLGQGPEFLTYFQNEAQLEKSRLLSDRFSAERPKGSFSTLEIQRTEQGDSAMYLCARRDNEQFFGPGTRLTVL.

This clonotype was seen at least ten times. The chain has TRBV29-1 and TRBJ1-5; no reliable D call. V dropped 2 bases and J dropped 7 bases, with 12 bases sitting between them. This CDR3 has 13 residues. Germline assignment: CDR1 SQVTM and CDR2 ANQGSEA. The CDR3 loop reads CSVESSPGQPQHF. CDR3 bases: TGCAGCGTTGAAAGTAGTCCGGGGCAGCCCCAGCATTTT. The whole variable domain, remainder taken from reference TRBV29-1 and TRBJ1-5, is SAVISQKPSRDICQRGTSLTIQCQVDSQVTMMFWYRQQPGQSLTLIATANQGSEATYESGFVIDKFPISRPNLTFSTLTVSNMSPEDSSIYLCSVESSPGQPQHFGDGTRLSIL.

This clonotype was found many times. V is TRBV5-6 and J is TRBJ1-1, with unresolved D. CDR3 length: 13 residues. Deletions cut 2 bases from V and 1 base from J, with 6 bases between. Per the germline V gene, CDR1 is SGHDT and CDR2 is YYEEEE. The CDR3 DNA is TGTGCCAGCAGCTTCGGACGGAACACTGAAGCTTTCTTT. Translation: CASSFGRNTEAFF.

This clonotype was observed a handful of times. DNA for the CDR3: TGTGCCAGCAGTAAGATGCTCGTGGGGACAGGGGGAGATCGCACTGAAGCTTTCTTT. It translates to CASSKMLVGTGGDRTEAFF. This chain links TRBV6-2 or TRBV6-3 with TRBJ1-1; 11 bases are shared with TRBD1. With 5 bases clipped from V and 4 bases from J, the junction kept 18 bases outside the gene matches. CDR1 and CDR2 from the germline V gene are MNHEY and SVGEGT. The CDR3 contains 19 residues.

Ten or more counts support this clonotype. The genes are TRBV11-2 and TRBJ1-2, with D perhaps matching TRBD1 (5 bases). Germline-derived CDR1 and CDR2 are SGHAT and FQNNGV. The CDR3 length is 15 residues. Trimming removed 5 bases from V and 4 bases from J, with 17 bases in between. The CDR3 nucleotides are TGTGCCAGCAGCCCCAGTCTGGGGCAGTCCTATGGCTACACCTTC. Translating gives CASSPSLGQSYGYTF. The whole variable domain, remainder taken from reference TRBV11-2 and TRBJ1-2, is EAGVAQSPRYKIIEKRQSVAFWCNPISGHATLYWYQQILGQGPKLLIQFQNNGVVDDSQLPKDRFSAERLKGVDSTLKIQPAKLEDSAVYLCASSPSLGQSYGYTFGSGTRLTVV.

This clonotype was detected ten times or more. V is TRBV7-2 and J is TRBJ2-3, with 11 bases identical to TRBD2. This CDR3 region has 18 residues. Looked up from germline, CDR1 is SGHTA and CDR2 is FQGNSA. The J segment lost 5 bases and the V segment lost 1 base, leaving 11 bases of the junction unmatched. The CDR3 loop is CASSLELAGATGEDTQYF. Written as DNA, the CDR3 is TGTGCCAGCAGCTTAGAACTAGCGGGAGCGACGGGTGAAGATACGCAGTATTTT.

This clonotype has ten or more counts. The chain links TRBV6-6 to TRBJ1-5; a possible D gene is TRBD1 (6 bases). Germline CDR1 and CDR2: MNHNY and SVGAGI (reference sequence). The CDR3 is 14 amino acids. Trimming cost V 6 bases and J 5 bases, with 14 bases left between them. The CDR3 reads CASSTRDTDQPQHF. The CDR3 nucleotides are TGTGCCAGCAGCACCCGGGACACCGATCAGCCCCAGCATTTT.

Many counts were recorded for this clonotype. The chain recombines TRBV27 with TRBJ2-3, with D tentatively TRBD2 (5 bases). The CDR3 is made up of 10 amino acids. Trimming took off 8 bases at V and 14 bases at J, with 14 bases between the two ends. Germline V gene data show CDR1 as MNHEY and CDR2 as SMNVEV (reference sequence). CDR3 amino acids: CASGPSGGYF. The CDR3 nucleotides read TGTGCCAGCGGACCCTCTGGAGGGTATTTT.

The CDR3 nucleotides read TGTGCCAGCAGTGAGGGACACCTTAACTATGGCTACACCTTC. This codes for CASSEGHLNYGYTF. The rearrangement links TRBV6-6 to TRBJ1-2, with D possibly being TRBD1 (6 bases). Trimming pared 5 bases from V and 1 base from J, leaving 11 bases between. Looked up from germline, CDR1 is MNHNY and CDR2 is SVGAGI (reference sequence). The CDR3 extends over 14 amino acids.

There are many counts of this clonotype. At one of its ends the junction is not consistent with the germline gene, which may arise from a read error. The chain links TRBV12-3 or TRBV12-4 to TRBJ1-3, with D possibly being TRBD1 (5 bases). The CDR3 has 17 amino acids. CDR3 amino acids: CASSSAGLQNSENTIYF. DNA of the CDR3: TGTGCCAGCAGTTCGGCGGGACTGCAGAACTCTGAAAACACCATATATTTT.

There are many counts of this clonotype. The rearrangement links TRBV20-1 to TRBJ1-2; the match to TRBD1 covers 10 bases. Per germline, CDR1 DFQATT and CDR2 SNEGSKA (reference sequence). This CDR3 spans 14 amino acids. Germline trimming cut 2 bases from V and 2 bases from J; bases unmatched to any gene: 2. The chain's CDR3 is CSARRDRGNYGYTF. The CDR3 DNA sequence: TGCAGTGCTAGACGGGACAGGGGAAACTATGGCTACACCTTC.

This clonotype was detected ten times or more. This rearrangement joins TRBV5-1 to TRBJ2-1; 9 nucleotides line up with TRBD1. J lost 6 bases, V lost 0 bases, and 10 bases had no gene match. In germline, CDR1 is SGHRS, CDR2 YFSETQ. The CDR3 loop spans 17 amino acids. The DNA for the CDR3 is TGCGCCAGCAGCTTGGGGGTAGGGACAGGGCGCGGCAATGAGCAGTTCTTC. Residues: CASSLGVGTGRGNEQFF.

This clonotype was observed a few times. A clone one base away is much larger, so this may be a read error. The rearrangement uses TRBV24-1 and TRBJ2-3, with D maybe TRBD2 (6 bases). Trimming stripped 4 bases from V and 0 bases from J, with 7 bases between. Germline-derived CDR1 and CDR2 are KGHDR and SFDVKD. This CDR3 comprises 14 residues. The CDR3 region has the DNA TGTGCCACCAGTGACGGGACTAGCACAGATACGCAGTATTTT. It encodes CATSDGTSTDTQYF.

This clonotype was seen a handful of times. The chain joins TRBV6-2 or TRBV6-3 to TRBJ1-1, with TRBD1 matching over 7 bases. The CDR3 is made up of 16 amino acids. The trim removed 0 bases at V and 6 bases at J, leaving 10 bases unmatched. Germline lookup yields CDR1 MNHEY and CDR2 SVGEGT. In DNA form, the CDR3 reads TGTGCCAGCAGTTACTCGAATTCGACAGGGCCCGCTGAAGCTTTCTTT. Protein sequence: CASSYSNSTGPAEAFF.

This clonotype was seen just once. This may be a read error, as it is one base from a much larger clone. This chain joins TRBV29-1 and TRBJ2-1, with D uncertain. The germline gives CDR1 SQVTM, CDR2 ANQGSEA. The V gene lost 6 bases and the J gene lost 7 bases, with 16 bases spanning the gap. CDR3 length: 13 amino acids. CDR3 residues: CSVLEPPENEQFF. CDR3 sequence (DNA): TGCAGCGTCCTCGAGCCCCCGGAAAATGAGCAGTTCTTC.